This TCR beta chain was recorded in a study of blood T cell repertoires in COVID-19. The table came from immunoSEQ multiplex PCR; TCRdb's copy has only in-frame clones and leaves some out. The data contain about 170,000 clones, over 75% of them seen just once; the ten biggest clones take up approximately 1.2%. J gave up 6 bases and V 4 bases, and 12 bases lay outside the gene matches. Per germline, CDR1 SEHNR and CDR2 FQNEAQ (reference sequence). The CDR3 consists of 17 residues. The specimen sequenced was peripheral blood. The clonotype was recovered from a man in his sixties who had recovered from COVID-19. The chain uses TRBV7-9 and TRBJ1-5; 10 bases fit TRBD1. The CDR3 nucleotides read TGTGCCAGCAGCTCAACGAAGGGACAGGGGATGGGTCAGCCCCAGCATTTT. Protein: CASSSTKGQGMGQPQHF.